The 18 T cell receptor beta chains in this list originate from one sample, sequenced in a study of blood T cells in healthy people across ages. Next came a second PCR, run for roughly 6 to 11 cycles, which used a sample-barcoded 5' primer along with a J-beta primer mix. TCRdb independently ran MiXCR on the 5' RACE reads; one entry per CDR3 protein. The sample records 600,000 to 850,000 distinct CDR3 sequences, around a quarter being singletons. These records were also assigned to another study, of T cells of mothers and their children.

The sample taken for sequencing was blood. Receptors originate from a boy between 10 and 17 years old in good health.

The chain carries TRBV20-1 and TRBJ2-7, with TRBD2 matching over 7 bases. The germline gives CDR1 DFQATT, CDR2 SNEGSKA (reference sequence). Trimming cost V 2 bases and J 3 bases; bases outside gene matches: 4. CDR3 size: 13 residues. DNA for the CDR3: TGCAGTGCTAGATCCGGACTAGTCTACGAGCAGTACTTC. Translation: CSARSGLVYEQYF.

V and J are TRBV11-1 and TRBJ2-4; 9 bases fit TRBD1. The CDR3 runs 14 residues. CDR1 SGHAT and CDR2 FQDESV come from the germline V gene (reference sequence). The V gene end was trimmed by 5 bases and the J gene end by 8 bases; junction bases not matched to a gene: 7. Here the CDR3 reads CASSPWTGEDIQYF. DNA for the CDR3: TGTGCCAGCAGCCCTTGGACAGGGGAAGACATTCAGTACTTC.

The chain joins TRBV7-2 to TRBJ1-3, with D tentatively TRBD1 (6 bases). Germline values: CDR1 SGHTA, CDR2 FQGNSA. This CDR3 region has 15 residues. Trimming cost V 4 bases and J 2 bases, with 12 bases left between them. CDR3 region: CASSWDISAGNTIYF. The CDR3 region has the DNA TGTGCCAGCAGCTGGGACATTTCCGCTGGAAACACCATATATTTT.

This clonotype was found many times. This sequence joins TRBV20-1 and TRBJ2-5; D is uncertain. The V end was cut by 3 bases, the J end by 5 bases, with 4 bases between. The length of the CDR3 is 10 residues. The germline CDR1 and CDR2 sequences are DFQATT and SNEGSKA (reference sequence). The CDR3 reads CSASGETQYF. For the CDR3, the DNA is TGCAGTGCTAGCGGGGAGACCCAGTACTTC.

V is TRBV2 and J is TRBJ2-6; the D gene could be TRBD1 or TRBD2 (6 bases each). V shed 3 bases and J shed 2 bases, with 11 bases lying between them. CDR1 SNHLY and CDR2 FYNNEI come from the germline V gene. The CDR3 is 16 amino acids. This CDR3 reads CASSDWGAAGANVLTF. CDR3 sequence (DNA): TGTGCCAGCAGTGATTGGGGGGCGGCTGGGGCCAACGTCCTGACTTTC.

About this clonotype itself: The CDR3 ends on some other residue instead of the conserved phenylalanine or tryptophan, so this is likely a read error. The chain links TRBV27 to TRBJ2-3, with 10 bases aligning to TRBD1. Germline CDR1 reads MNHEY; CDR2 reads SMNVEV (reference sequence). This CDR3 spans 18 amino acids. The V segment lost 7 bases and the J segment 0 bases; nucleotides outside the gene matches: 13. The CDR3 DNA is TGTGCCAGCACAGAGGGGGGACAGGGGTCTTTGAGCACAGATACGCAGTATCTT. Translating gives CASTEGGQGSLSTDTQYL.

This chain uses TRBV4-2 with TRBJ2-1; tentative D call: TRBD2 (6 bases). The germline gives CDR1 LGHNA, CDR2 YNFKEQ. This CDR3 spans 15 amino acids. Trimming pared 2 bases from V and 4 bases from J, leaving 12 bases between. The CDR3 protein is CASSQNAGSYNEQFF. The CDR3 DNA sequence: TGTGCCAGCAGCCAAAACGCGGGGTCATACAATGAGCAGTTCTTC.

This chain joins TRBV10-3 and TRBJ2-3, with TRBD2 matching 11 bases. V lost 2 bases to trimming and J lost 3 bases; unmatched junction nucleotides: 4. CDR3 length: 16 amino acids. CDR1 is ENHRY, CDR2 SYGVKD, per germline. The CDR3 loop reads CAISEGTSGYTDTQYF. The CDR3, as DNA: TGTGCCATCAGTGAGGGGACTAGCGGATATACAGATACGCAGTATTTT.

J is TRBJ2-7 and V is TRBV4-2; 11 nucleotides agree with TRBD1. Germline lookup yields CDR1 LGHNA and CDR2 YNFKEQ. The CDR3 has 15 amino acids. Losses at the gene ends were 0 bases for V and 6 bases for J; bases not matched to a gene: 4. The CDR3 DNA is TGTGCCAGCAGCCAAGATTTGGGGACAGGGGGCGAGCAGTACTTC. This gives the protein CASSQDLGTGGEQYF.

This clonotype was observed a handful of times. For the CDR3, the DNA is TGCAGTGCTAGAACCCCGGGGCTAGCCAAAAACATTCAGTACTTC. Encoded protein: CSARTPGLAKNIQYF. The rearrangement uses TRBV20-1 and TRBJ2-4; either TRBD1 or TRBD2 may supply D (5 bases each). The germline CDR1 and CDR2 sequences are DFQATT and SNEGSKA (reference sequence). The CDR3 runs to 15 residues. With 2 bases removed from V and 0 bases from J, the gap between germline ends came to 11 bases.

This clonotype has more than one count but fewer than ten. V gene TRBV20-1 combines with J gene TRBJ2-7; tentative D call: TRBD1 (6 bases). CDR1 is DFQATT and CDR2 is SNEGSKA in the germline V gene (reference sequence). The V and J ends lost 6 bases and 1 base respectively, with 16 bases between them. The CDR3 extends over 14 amino acids. The CDR3 DNA reads as TGCAGTGCCGCAACCTGGACAGCGTCCTACGAGCAGTACTTC. This encodes CSAATWTASYEQYF.

This sequence joins TRBV24-1 and TRBJ2-1; no clear D gene. CDR3 size: 16 residues. Trimming removed 0 bases at V and 0 bases at J, with 8 bases between. Germline V lookup: CDR1 KGHDR, CDR2 SFDVKD. CDR3 amino acids: CATSDLPASSYNEQFF. The CDR3 DNA follows: TGTGCCACCAGTGATTTGCCGGCTAGCTCCTACAATGAGCAGTTCTTC.

The V gene is TRBV4-1, the J gene TRBJ2-5; the D is unclear. Germline V gives CDR1 MGHRA, CDR2 YSYEKL. The CDR3 has 14 residues. The V gene lost 3 bases and the J gene lost 4 bases, with 12 bases spanning the gap. For the CDR3, the DNA is TGCGCCAGCAGCCACGATCTCCTACCAGAGACCCAGTACTTC. Translating it yields CASSHDLLPETQYF.

The chain has TRBV29-1 and TRBJ1-1; D is possibly TRBD1 (5 bases). The CDR3 runs to 14 residues. The V gene lost 6 bases and the J gene lost 0 bases, with 14 bases spanning the gap. Germline CDR1 is SQVTM and CDR2 is ANQGSEA. The CDR3 loop reads CSVRPGRMNTEAFF. The CDR3 DNA is TGCAGCGTACGGCCGGGACGGATGAACACTGAAGCTTTCTTT.

V and J are TRBV20-1 and TRBJ2-1, with D possibly being TRBD1 or TRBD2 (5 bases each). The germline V gene encodes CDR1 DFQATT and CDR2 SNEGSKA (reference sequence). Trimming left V 6 bases short and J 6 bases short, with 21 bases between. This CDR3 has 15 amino acids. The chain's CDR3 is CSAPLDGDRTNEQFF. Here the CDR3 DNA reads TGCAGTGCCCCACTAGATGGCGACAGAACCAATGAGCAGTTCTTC.

This clonotype was counted only a few times. The gene calls are TRBV11-2 and TRBJ2-7, with D unresolved. Trimming took off 1 base at V and 7 bases at J, with 11 bases between the two ends. This CDR3 has 13 amino acids. CDR1 and CDR2 (germline): SGHAT, FQNNGV. CDR3 coding DNA: TGTGCCAGCAGCTTAGGGGTATCGCGGGAGCAGTACTTC. Amino acid sequence: CASSLGVSREQYF.

This clonotype came up a few times. The chain combines TRBV27 with TRBJ2-7; unclear D gene. Germline V lookup: CDR1 MNHEY, CDR2 SMNVEV (reference sequence). V gave up 11 bases and J gave up 5 bases, with 16 bases separating them. This CDR3 contains 12 residues. In nucleotides, the CDR3 is TGTGCCTGCAAGAGTCCCGTTGACGAGCAGTACTTC. This translates into CACKSPVDEQYF.

J is TRBJ2-1 and V is TRBV6-5, with unresolved D. Between the trimmed V and J ends, which lost 2 bases and 0 bases, there was a span of 11 bases. CDR1 and CDR2 from the germline V gene are MNHEY and SVGAGI. CDR3 size: 16 residues. The CDR3 here is CASSYAPVSSYNEQFF. Here the CDR3 DNA reads TGTGCCAGCAGTTACGCTCCAGTGAGCTCCTACAATGAGCAGTTCTTC.